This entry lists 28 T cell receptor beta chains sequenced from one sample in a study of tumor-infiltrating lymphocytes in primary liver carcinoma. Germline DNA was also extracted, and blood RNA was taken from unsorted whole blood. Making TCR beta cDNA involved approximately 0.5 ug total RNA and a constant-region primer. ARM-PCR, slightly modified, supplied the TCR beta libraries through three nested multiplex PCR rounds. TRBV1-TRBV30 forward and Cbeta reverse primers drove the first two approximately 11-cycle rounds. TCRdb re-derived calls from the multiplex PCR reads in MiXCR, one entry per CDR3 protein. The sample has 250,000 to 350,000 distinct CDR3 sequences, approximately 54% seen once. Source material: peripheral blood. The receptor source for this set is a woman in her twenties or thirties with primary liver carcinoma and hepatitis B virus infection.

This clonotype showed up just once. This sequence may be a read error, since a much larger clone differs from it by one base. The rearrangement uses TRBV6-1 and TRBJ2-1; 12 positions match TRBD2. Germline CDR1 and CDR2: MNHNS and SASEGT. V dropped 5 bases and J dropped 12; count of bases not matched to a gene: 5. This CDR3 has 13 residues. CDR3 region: CASSSSGRGGQFF. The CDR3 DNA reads TGTGCCAGCAGTTCTAGCGGGAGGGGTGGGCAGTTCTTC.

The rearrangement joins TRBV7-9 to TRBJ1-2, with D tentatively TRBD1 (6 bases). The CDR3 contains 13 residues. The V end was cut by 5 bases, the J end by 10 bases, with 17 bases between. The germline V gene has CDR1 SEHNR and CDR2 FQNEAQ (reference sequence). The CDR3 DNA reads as TGTGCCAGCAGCGACAATCGACAGGATGACTACACCTTC. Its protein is CASSDNRQDDYTF.

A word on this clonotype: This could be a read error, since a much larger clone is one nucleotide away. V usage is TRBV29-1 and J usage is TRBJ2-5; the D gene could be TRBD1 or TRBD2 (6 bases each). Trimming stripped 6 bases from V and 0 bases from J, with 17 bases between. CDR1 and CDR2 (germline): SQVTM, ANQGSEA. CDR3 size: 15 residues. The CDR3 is CSVETAGHNQETQYF. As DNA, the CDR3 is TGCAGCGTGGAAACCGCGGGACACAACCAAGAGACCCAGTACTTC. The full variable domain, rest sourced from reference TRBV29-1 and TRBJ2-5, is SAVISQKPSRDICQRGTSLTIQCQVDSQVTMMFWYRQQPGQSLTLIATANQGSEATYESGFVIDKFPISRPNLTFSTLTVSNMSPEDSSIYLCSVETAGHNQETQYFGPGTRLLVL.

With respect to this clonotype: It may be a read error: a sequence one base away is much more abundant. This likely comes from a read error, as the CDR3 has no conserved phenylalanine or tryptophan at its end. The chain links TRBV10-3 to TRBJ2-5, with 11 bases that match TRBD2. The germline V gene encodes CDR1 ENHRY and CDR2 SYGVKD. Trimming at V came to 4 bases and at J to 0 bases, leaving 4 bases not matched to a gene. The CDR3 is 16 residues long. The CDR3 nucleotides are TGTGCCATCAGTGGACTAGCGGGACCGTACCAAGAGACCCAGTACGTC. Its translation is CAISGLAGPYQETQYV.

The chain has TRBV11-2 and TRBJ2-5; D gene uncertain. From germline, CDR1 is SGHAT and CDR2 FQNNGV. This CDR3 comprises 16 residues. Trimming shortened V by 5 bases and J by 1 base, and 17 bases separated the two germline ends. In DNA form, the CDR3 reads TGTGCCAGCAGCCCGGGCCAGACCAGCTTCCAAGAGACCCAGTACTTC. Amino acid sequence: CASSPGQTSFQETQYF.

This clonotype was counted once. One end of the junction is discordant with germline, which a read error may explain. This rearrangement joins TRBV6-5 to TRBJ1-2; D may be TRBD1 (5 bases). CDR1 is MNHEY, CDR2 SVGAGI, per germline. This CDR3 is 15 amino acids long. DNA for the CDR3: TGTGCCAGCAGTTCACCATCCGGGACGAGCTATGGCTACATCTTC. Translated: CASSSPSGTSYGYIF.

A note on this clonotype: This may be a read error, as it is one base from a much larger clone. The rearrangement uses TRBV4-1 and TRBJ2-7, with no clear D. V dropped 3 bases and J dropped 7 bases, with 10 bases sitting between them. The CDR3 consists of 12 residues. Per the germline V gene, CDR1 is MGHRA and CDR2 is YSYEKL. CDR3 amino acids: CASSHSLLEQYF. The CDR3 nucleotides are TGCGCCAGCAGCCATTCCCTTTTGGAGCAGTACTTC.

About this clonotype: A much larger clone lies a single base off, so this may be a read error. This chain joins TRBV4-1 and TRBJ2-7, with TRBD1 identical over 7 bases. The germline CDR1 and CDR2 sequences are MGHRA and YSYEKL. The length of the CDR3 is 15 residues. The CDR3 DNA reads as TGCGCCAGCAGCCATCCGATAGAGGGGGCCTACGGGCAGTACTTC. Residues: CASSHPIEGAYGQYF.

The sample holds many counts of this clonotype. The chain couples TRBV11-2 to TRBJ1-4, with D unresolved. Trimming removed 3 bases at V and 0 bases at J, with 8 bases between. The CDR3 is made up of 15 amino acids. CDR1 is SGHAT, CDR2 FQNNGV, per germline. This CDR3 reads CASSFMAATNEKLFF. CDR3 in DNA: TGTGCCAGCAGCTTTATGGCGGCAACTAATGAAAAACTGTTTTTT.

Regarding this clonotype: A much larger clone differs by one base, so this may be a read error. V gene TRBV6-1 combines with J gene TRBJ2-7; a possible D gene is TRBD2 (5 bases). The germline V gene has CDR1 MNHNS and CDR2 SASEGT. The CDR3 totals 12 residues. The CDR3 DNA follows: TGTGTCAGCAGCGAAGGCGCAGGCTCGGGAAACTTC. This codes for CVSSEGAGSGNF.

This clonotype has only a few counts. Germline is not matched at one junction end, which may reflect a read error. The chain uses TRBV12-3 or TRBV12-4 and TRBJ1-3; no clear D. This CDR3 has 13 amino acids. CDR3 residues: CASTANSGDTIYF. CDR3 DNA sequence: TGTGCCAGCACCGCAAACTCTGGAGACACCATATATTTT.

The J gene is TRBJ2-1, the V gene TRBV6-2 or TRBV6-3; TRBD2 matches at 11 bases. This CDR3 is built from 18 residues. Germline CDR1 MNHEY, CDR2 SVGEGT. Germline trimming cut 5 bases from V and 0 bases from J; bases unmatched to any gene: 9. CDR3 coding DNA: TGTGCCAGCAGTCAGGGCACTAGCGGGAGTAACTCCTACAATGAGCAGTTCTTC. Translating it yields CASSQGTSGSNSYNEQFF.

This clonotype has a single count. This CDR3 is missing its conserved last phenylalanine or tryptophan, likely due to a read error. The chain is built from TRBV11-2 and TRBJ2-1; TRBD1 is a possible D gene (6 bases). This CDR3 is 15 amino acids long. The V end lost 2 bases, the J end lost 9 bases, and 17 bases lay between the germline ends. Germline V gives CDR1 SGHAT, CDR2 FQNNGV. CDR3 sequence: CASSLQVEVGGEQFL. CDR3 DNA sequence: TGTGCCAGCAGCTTACAAGTGGAAGTAGGGGGTGAGCAGTTCTTA.

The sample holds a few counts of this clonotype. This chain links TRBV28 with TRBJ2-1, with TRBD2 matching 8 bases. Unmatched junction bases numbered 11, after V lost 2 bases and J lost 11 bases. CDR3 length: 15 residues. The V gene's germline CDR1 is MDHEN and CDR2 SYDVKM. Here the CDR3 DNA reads TGTGCCAGCAGTTTACTCGGAACGGGAGGGCTACAGCAGTTCTTC. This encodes CASSLLGTGGLQQFF.

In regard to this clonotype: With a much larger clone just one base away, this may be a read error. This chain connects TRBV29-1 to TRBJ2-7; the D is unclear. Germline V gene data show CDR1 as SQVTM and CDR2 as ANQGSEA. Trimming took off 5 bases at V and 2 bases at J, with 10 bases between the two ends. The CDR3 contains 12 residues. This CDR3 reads CSVWCSAYEQYF. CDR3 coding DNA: TGCAGCGTTTGGTGCTCAGCCTACGAGCAGTACTTC.

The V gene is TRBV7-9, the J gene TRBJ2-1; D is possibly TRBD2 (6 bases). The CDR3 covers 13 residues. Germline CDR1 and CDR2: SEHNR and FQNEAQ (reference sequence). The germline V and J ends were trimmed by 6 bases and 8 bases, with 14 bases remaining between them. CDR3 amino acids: CASSRLASDEQFF. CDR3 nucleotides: TGTGCCAGCAGTCGGCTAGCGTCGGATGAGCAGTTCTTC.

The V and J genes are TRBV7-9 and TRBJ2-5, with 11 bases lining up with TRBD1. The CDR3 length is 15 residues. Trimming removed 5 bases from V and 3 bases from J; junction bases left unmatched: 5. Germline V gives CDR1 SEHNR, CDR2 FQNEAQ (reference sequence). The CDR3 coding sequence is TGTGCCAGCAGCGAAAGGACAGGGGGCAAAGAGACCCAGTACTTC. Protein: CASSERTGGKETQYF.

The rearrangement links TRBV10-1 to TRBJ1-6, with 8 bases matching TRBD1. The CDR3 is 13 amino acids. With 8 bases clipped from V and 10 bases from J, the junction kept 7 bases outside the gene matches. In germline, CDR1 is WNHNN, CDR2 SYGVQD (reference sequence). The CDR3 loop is CASCIGTGSPLHF. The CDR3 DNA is TGCGCCAGCTGTATTGGGACAGGCTCACCCCTCCACTTT.

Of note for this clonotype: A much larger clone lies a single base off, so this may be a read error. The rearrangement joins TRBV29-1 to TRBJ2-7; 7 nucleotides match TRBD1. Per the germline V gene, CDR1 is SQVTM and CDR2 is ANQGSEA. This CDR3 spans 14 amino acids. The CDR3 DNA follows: TGCAGCGTTGGTCGGGACAGCTTCTCCTACGAGCATTACTTC. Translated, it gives CSVGRDSFSYEHYF.

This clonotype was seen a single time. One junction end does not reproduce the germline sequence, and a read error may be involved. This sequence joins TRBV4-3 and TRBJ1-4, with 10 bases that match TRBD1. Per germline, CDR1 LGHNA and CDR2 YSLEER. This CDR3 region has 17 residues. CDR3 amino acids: CASSQGLWDRGGEKLFF. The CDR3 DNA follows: TGCGCCAGTAGCCAAGGTCTGTGGGACAGGGGAGGGGAAAAACTGTTTTTT.

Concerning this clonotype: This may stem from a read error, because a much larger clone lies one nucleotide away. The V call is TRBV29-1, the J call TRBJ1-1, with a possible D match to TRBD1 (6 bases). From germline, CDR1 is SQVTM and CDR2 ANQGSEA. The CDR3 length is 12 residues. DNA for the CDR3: TGCAGCGCACAAAAGGGGGGGACTGAAACTTTCTTT. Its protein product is CSAQKGGTETFF.

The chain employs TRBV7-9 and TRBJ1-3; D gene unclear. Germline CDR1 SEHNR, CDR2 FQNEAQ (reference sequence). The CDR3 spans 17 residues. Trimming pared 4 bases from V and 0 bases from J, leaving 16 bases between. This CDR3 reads CASSSSPKPGSGNTIYF. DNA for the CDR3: TGTGCCAGCAGCTCAAGCCCAAAGCCGGGCTCTGGAAACACCATATATTTT.

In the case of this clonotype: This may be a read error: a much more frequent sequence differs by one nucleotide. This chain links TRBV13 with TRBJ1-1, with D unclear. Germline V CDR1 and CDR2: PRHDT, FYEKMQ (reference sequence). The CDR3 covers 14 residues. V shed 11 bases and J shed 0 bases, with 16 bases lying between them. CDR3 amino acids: CAGGRGGVNTEAFF. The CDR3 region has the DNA TGTGCCGGCGGTCGAGGAGGCGTGAACACTGAAGCTTTCTTT.

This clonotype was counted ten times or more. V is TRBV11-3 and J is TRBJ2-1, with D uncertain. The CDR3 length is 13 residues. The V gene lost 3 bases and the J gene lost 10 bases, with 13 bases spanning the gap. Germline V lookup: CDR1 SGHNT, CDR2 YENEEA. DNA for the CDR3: TGTGCCAGCAGCTTGGCTTCCTCGGCCGAGCAGTTCTTC. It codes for CASSLASSAEQFF.

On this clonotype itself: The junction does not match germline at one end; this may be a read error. The CDR3 DNA reads TGTGTCAGCAGCCTTACGGGCCAGGTAGGTCAGCCCCAGCATTTT. Amino acids: CVSSLTGQVGQPQHF. The chain uses TRBV7-8 and TRBJ1-5; no reliable D call. Germline CDR1 and CDR2: SGHVS and FQNEAQ. There are 15 residues in the CDR3. Full variable domain (outside the CDR3, taken from reference TRBV7-8 and TRBJ1-5): GAGVSQSPRYKVAKRGQDVALRCDPISGHVSLFWYQQALGQGPEFLTYFQNEAQLDKSGLPSDRFFAERPEGSVSTLKIQRTQQEDSAVYLCVSSLTGQVGQPQHFGDGTRLSIL.

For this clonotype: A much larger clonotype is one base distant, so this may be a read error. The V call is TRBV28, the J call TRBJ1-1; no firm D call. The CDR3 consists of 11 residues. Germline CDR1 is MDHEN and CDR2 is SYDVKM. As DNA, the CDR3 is TGTGCCAGCCTCTATCTTAGGGAAGCTTCCTTT. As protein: CASLYLREASF.

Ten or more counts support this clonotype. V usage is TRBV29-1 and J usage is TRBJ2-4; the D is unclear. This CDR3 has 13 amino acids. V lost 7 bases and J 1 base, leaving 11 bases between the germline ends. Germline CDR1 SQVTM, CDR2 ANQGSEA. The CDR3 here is CSGLSPAKNIQYF. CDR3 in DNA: TGCAGCGGTCTGTCTCCCGCCAAAAACATTCAGTACTTC.

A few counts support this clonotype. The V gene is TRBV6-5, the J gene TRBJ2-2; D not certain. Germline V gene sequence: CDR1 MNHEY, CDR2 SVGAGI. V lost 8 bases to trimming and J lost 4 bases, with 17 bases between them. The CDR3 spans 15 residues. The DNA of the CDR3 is TGTGCCAGCTGTTTGGAAGGGTCTGGCACCGGGGAGCTGTTTTTT. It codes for CASCLEGSGTGELFF.